This entry lists 8 T cell receptor beta chains sequenced from one sample in a study of CD4 T cell repertoires and nickel (dated by TCRdb to 2020 to 2021). The library was made by RT-PCR. The reads were generated on an Illumina MiSeq. TCRdb reprocessed the public reads (quality trimming at Q25 with fastp, clone calling with MiXCR) and kept in-frame beta chains. Every entry covers one CDR3 protein and lists the most common genes and DNA from its rows. The sample has about 380 distinct CDR3 sequences on record, approximately 52% of them singletons. The ten top clones hold about 11% of the sample. Specimen: CD4+ T cells from blood, not recorded whether cultured. The source is a human donor in a nickel allergy study, with or without nickel allergy (not recorded which). It is not recorded whether this sample comes from one donor or several.

This chain joins TRBV3-1 and TRBJ1-2; maybe TRBD1 (5 bases). Trimming removed 1 base from V and 5 bases from J, with 11 bases in between. The CDR3 length is 14 residues. Germline-derived CDR1 and CDR2 are LGHDT and YNNKEL (reference sequence). CDR3 DNA sequence: TGTGCCAGCAGCCAAGGAGGGGCTGAATATGGCTACACCTTC. Protein product: CASSQGGAEYGYTF.

The CDR3 reads CATQAGNQPQHF. The CDR3 DNA sequence: TGTGCCACCCAAGCCGGCAATCAGCCCCAGCATTTT. The chain joins TRBV24-1 to TRBJ1-5, with D uncertain. This CDR3 region has 12 residues. Germline loops: CDR1 KGHDR, CDR2 SFDVKD. The V gene lost 9 bases and the J gene lost 2 bases, with 7 bases spanning the gap.

The chain couples TRBV30 to TRBJ1-1; a weak D match, TRBD1 (5 bases). CDR3 length: 13 residues. Per the germline V gene, CDR1 is GTSNPN and CDR2 is SVGIG (reference sequence). V was pared by 1 base and J by 11 bases, with 17 bases between. CDR3 region: CAWSEQAHEVAFF. In DNA form, the CDR3 reads TGTGCCTGGAGTGAACAGGCTCATGAGGTGGCTTTCTTT. The variable domain in full, with the rest retrieved from reference TRBV30 and TRBJ1-1, is SQTIHQWPATLVQPVGSPLSLECTVEGTSNPNLYWYRQAAGRGLQLLFYSVGIGQISSEVPQNLSASRPQDRQFILSSKKLLLSDSGFYLCAWSEQAHEVAFFGQGTRLTVV.

The chain is built from TRBV12-3 or TRBV12-4 and TRBJ1-2; D call uncertain. The CDR3 extends over 13 amino acids. Trimming shortened V by 3 bases and J by 1 base, and 6 bases separated the two germline ends. CDR3 region: CASSLQVNYGYTF. CDR3 coding DNA: TGTGCCAGCAGTTTGCAGGTTAACTATGGCTACACCTTC.

The chain joins TRBV5-5 to TRBJ1-2, with 8 bases fitting TRBD1. The CDR3 extends over 15 amino acids. V lost 2 bases, J lost 2 bases, and 5 bases stayed unmatched. Germline CDR1 reads SGHKS; CDR2 reads YYEKEE (reference sequence). The CDR3: CASSLGQGVNYGYTF. The CDR3 bases are TGTGCCAGCAGCTTAGGACAGGGAGTGAACTATGGCTACACCTTC.

This clonotype was counted only a few times. The V gene is TRBV29-1, the J gene TRBJ1-4; D is possibly TRBD1 (5 bases). The CDR3 covers 12 residues. In germline, CDR1 is SQVTM, CDR2 ANQGSEA. V was clipped by 4 bases and J by 6 bases, with 9 bases between them. Here the CDR3 DNA reads TGCAGCGTTGGGGCAGGGCATGAAAAACTGTTTTTT. Translating gives CSVGAGHEKLFF.

The gene calls are TRBV7-9 and TRBJ2-5; 14 nucleotides agree with TRBD2. V lost 5 bases, J lost 5 bases, and 4 bases stayed unmatched. Germline loops: CDR1 SEHNR, CDR2 FQNEAQ (reference sequence). The CDR3 sequence is 15 residues long. CDR3 coding DNA: TGTGCCAGCAGCCGGACTAGCGGGAGGTTGGAGACCCAGTACTTC. Translation gives CASSRTSGRLETQYF.

This clonotype turned up a few times. The chain is built from TRBV20-1 and TRBJ2-1; 8 bases match TRBD2. V was clipped by 6 bases and J by 8 bases; unmatched bases: 18. CDR1 is DFQATT, CDR2 SNEGSKA, per germline (reference sequence). The CDR3 has 16 amino acids. The DNA of the CDR3 is TGCAGTGCCACCCCCGCAGCCAGGACTAGCATCCATGAGCAGTTCTTC. Translation: CSATPAARTSIHEQFF.